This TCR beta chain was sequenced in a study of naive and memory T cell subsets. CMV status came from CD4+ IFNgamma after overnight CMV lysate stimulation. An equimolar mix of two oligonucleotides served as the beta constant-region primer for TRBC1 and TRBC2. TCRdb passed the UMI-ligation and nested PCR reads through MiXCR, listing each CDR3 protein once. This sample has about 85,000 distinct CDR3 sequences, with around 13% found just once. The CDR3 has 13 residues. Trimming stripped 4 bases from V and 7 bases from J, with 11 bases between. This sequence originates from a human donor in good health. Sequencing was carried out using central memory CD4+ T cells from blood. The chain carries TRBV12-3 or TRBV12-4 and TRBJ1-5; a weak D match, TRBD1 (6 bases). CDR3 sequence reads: CASSYRDRQPQHF. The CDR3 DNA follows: TGTGCCAGCAGTTACAGGGACCGCCAGCCCCAGCATTTT.